This TCR beta chain stems from a study of PD-L1 blockade in urothelial cancer. About the study: When blood samples were assessed, the median T cell count was about 140,000. Study-level points and caveats: For durable-benefit patients, tumor-associated blood clones expanded more at 3 weeks.

Synthetic templates analogous to TCR were spiked into all PCRs individually. Profiled with immunoSEQ multiplex PCR; TCRdb holds only in-frame clones, not every one. The sample carries about 45,000 clones, approximately 89% recorded once. The CDR3 has 15 amino acids. Per the germline V gene, CDR1 is SGHKS and CDR2 is YYEKEE (reference sequence). Losses at the gene ends were 6 bases for V and 5 bases for J; bases not matched to a gene: 6. Patients' cancers were locally advanced or metastatic urothelial carcinomas. About this clone: Its antigen is unknown.

The chain carries TRBV5-5 and TRBJ2-5; 14 bases are a match to TRBD2. The sample here was PBMCs, taken around atezolizumab (anti-PD-L1) treatment. This TCR derives from an elderly man with urothelial cancer. The CDR3 nucleotides are TGTGCCAGCACCGGACTAGCGGGAGGAGGGGAGACCCAGTACTTC. It specifies CASTGLAGGGETQYF.